These 15 T cell receptor beta chains were sequenced from one sample in a study of T cells in Graves' hyperthyroidism and ophthalmopathy. Amplification of TCR beta CDR3 regions was performed using RNA transcripts as template. Using the HTBI primer set, a first-round RT-PCR was run on the TCR CDR3. TCRdb used MiXCR to reprocess the multiplex PCR reads, holding one entry per CDR3 protein. This table holds approximately 400,000 distinct CDR3 sequences, 20% to 25% found once. The sample consisted of blood. The receptors were gathered from a man over 45 with Graves' hyperthyroidism.

In its sample, this clonotype was seen a few times. The chain employs TRBV27 and TRBJ2-7, with D perhaps matching TRBD1 (6 bases). V was trimmed by 3 bases and J by 6 bases, leaving 12 bases between them. The CDR3 is 13 amino acids. CDR1 and CDR2 (germline): MNHEY, SMNVEV (reference sequence). CDR3 DNA sequence: TGTGCCAGCAGTTTTATACAGGGCGGCGAGCAGTACTTC. It yields the protein CASSFIQGGEQYF.

This chain links TRBV29-1 with TRBJ2-7; D is uncertain. This CDR3 comprises 13 residues. Germline assignment: CDR1 SQVTM and CDR2 ANQGSEA. Trimming stripped 3 bases from V and 4 bases from J, with 13 bases between. CDR3 DNA: TGCAGCGTTGAGGTACGAATGGGGTACGAGCAGTACTTC. This gives the protein CSVEVRMGYEQYF.

This clonotype appeared a few times. The chain is built from TRBV14 and TRBJ2-5; D gene uncertain. CDR3 length: 18 amino acids. V was trimmed by 4 bases and J by 7 bases, leaving 28 bases between them. From germline, CDR1 is SGHDN and CDR2 FVKESK. In DNA form, the CDR3 reads TGTGCCAGCAGCCGCACGGGTAGTGGGCTCGCACTTTACGGGACCCAGTACTTC. Protein product: CASSRTGSGLALYGTQYF. Together with reference TRBV14 and TRBJ2-5, the CDR3 gives the full variable domain: EAGVTQFPSHSVIEKGQTVTLRCDPISGHDNLYWYRRVMGKEIKFLLHFVKESKQDESGMPNNRFLAERTGGTYSTLKVQPAELEDSGVYFCASSRTGSGLALYGTQYFGPGTRLLVL.

This clonotype showed up just a few times. V is TRBV5-1 and J is TRBJ2-7; D not certain. Trimming pared 3 bases from V and 1 base from J, leaving 14 bases between. The CDR3 is 15 residues long. Germline V CDR1 and CDR2: SGHRS, YFSETQ. CDR3 region: CASSSGRVGSYEQYF. In DNA, the CDR3 is TGCGCCAGCAGCTCGGGCCGAGTCGGGTCCTACGAGCAGTACTTC.

The chain links TRBV18 to TRBJ1-2, with 8 bases fitting TRBD1. The V gene's germline CDR1 is KGHSH and CDR2 LQKENI. The CDR3 totals 13 residues. Germline trimming cut 5 bases from V and 10 bases from J; bases unmatched to any gene: 9. The CDR3 nucleotides read TGTGCCAGCTCAGCAGGGGGCGAAAGTCTCTACACCTTC. As protein: CASSAGGESLYTF.

This clonotype was counted at least ten times. The CDR3 nucleotides read TGTGCCAGCAGTTTATGGACATCCCGCTCCGACACTGAAGCTTTCTTT. Its translation is CASSLWTSRSDTEAFF. This chain uses TRBV28 with TRBJ1-1, with D uncertain. The V end lost 0 bases, the J end lost 3 bases, and 14 bases lay between the germline ends. This CDR3 region has 16 residues. Per the germline V gene, CDR1 is MDHEN and CDR2 is SYDVKM.

The rearrangement joins TRBV29-1 to TRBJ2-3; 11 nucleotides match TRBD2. The junction had 4 bases not matched to a gene; V was cut back by 7 bases and J by 1 base. The CDR3 contains 14 residues. Germline assignment: CDR1 SQVTM and CDR2 ANQGSEA. Written as DNA, the CDR3 is TGCAGCGGAAAGGGACTAGCGGGCACAGATACGCAGTATTTT. Translating it yields CSGKGLAGTDTQYF.

This clonotype was seen more than once but under ten times. V gene TRBV19 combines with J gene TRBJ2-2, with D unclear. V lost 3 bases, J lost 6 bases, and 8 bases lay in between. The length of the CDR3 is 13 residues. CDR1 and CDR2 from the germline V gene are LNHDA and SQIVND (reference sequence). The CDR3 reads CASSMSRAGELFF. CDR3 nucleotides: TGTGCCAGTAGTATGTCCCGCGCCGGGGAGCTGTTTTTT.

V and J are TRBV5-1 and TRBJ2-3, with a tentative D call TRBD1 (5 bases). The CDR3 has 16 amino acids. V dropped 0 bases and J dropped 1 base, with 12 bases sitting between them. Germline V gene data show CDR1 as SGHRS and CDR2 as YFSETQ. This CDR3 is CASSLGAPRGTDTQYF. The DNA of the CDR3 is TGCGCCAGCAGCTTGGGGGCCCCCAGGGGCACAGATACGCAGTATTTT.

This clonotype occurred a few times. This chain joins TRBV18 and TRBJ2-2; TRBD1 matches 7 bases. Germline V gives CDR1 KGHSH, CDR2 LQKENI. The ends lost 6 bases at V and 6 bases at J; junction bases unmatched: 13. The CDR3 length is 16 residues. Written as DNA, the CDR3 is TGTGCCAGCTCGCAGACAGGGCGCGAGACACCCGGGGAGCTGTTTTTT. It specifies CASSQTGRETPGELFF.

Comment on this clonotype: This could be a read error, since a much larger clone is one nucleotide away. The gene calls are TRBV14 and TRBJ1-2; D may be TRBD1 (6 bases). The germline V gene encodes CDR1 SGHDN and CDR2 FVKESK. V lost 1 base, J lost 7 bases, and 10 bases lay in between. The CDR3 spans 13 residues. The CDR3 is CASSQGRGSGYTF. CDR3 coding DNA: TGTGCCAGCAGCCAAGGCAGGGGTAGTGGCTACACCTTC. The entire variable domain, with the rest obtained from reference TRBV14 and TRBJ1-2, is as follows: EAGVTQFPSHSVIEKGQTVTLRCDPISGHDNLYWYRRVMGKEIKFLLHFVKESKQDESGMPNNRFLAERTGGTYSTLKVQPAELEDSGVYFCASSQGRGSGYTFGSGTRLTVV.

This clonotype was counted only a few times. The chain links TRBV19 to TRBJ1-1, with D unclear. Per the germline V gene, CDR1 is LNHDA and CDR2 is SQIVND (reference sequence). Trimming took 3 bases from V and 0 from J, leaving 8 bases between them. This CDR3 has 14 amino acids. The CDR3 loop reads CASSISGMNTEAFF. The CDR3 region has the DNA TGTGCCAGTAGTATTTCTGGTATGAACACTGAAGCTTTCTTT.

The chain combines TRBV28 with TRBJ2-6; TRBD1 agrees at 8 bases. CDR3 size: 14 residues. V gave up 10 bases and J gave up 12 bases; unmatched junction bases: 14. The germline V gene has CDR1 MDHEN and CDR2 SYDVKM. CDR3 nucleotide sequence: TGTGCCATCGCCCGGGACAGGTCGCCTTTCGTCCTGACTTTC. This sequence encodes CAIARDRSPFVLTF.

This chain connects TRBV24-1 to TRBJ2-2, with 9 bases matching TRBD2. From germline, CDR1 is KGHDR and CDR2 SFDVKD. This CDR3 is built from 16 residues. V lost 4 bases, J lost 1 base, and 3 bases stayed unmatched. The CDR3 spells CATSEELAGNTGELFF. In nucleotides, the CDR3 is TGTGCCACCAGTGAAGAACTAGCGGGGAACACCGGGGAGCTGTTTTTT.

About this clonotype itself: At one end the junction does not follow the germline gene, possibly because of a read error. This rearrangement joins TRBV7-2 to TRBJ2-7; D is ambiguous. CDR1 is SGHTA and CDR2 is FQGNSA in the germline V gene. The CDR3 loop spans 15 amino acids. DNA of the CDR3: TGTGCCACCAGCCCAAGGGTAGACGCATCCTACGAGCAGTACTTC. This translates into CATSPRVDASYEQYF.